This TCR beta chain was recorded in a study of blood T cell repertoires in COVID-19. As for the study in general: Nucleic acid was either cDNA or gDNA, and it came from T cells, B-cell-depleted T cells, or PBMCs.

This clone was seen a handful of times. The germline V and J ends were trimmed by 1 base and 4 bases, with 20 bases remaining between them. The length of the CDR3 is 17 residues. Looked up from germline, CDR1 is SGHDN and CDR2 is FVKESK. In the original processing: Reference gene primers were amplified, and this amplification served to estimate nucleated cell counts. TCRdb's copy holds only in-frame clones and misses some; the assay was immunoSEQ multiplex PCR. D and trimming were read from the DNA, whereas the V and J calls and clone size are those reported in that table. The sample includes about 94,000 clones, around 83% of them seen just once.

The sequence was collected from a woman aged 60-70 years in a cohort sampled during active or convalescent COVID-19. J is TRBJ2-7 and V is TRBV14; TRBD1 is a possible D gene (6 bases). Sample: peripheral blood. The CDR3 here is CASSQGIQGLGIYEQYF. The CDR3 bases are TGTGCCAGCAGCCAAGGAATACAGGGTTTGGGAATTTACGAGCAGTACTTC.